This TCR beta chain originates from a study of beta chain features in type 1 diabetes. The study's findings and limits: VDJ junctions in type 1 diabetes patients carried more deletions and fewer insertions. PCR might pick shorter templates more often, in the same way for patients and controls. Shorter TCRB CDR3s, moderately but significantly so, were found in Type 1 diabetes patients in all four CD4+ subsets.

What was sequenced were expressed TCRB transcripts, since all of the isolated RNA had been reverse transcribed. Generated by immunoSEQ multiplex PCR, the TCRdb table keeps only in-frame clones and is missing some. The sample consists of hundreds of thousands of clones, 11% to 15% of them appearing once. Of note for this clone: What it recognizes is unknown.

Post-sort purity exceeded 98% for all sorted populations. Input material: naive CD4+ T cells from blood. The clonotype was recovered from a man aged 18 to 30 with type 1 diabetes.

This CDR3 is CARNRGRRNEQYF. The CDR3 DNA sequence: TGTGCCAGAAACAGGGGACGAAGGAACGAGCAGTACTTC. This chain links TRBV2 with TRBJ2-5, with TRBD1 matching over 7 bases. The J call could be wrong; TRBJ2-7 is a better fit for the DNA end. CDR3 length: 13 residues. Looked up from germline, CDR1 is SNHLY and CDR2 is FYNNEI.